These T cell receptor beta chains were read from a single sample in a study of blood T cell repertoires in COVID-19. Sequencing was performed with immunoSEQ multiplex PCR; in TCRdb, only in-frame clones are kept and a portion is missing. The sample yields hundreds of thousands of clones, around 87% seen once. The source material was peripheral blood. These receptors were obtained from a woman aged 40 to 49 who had recovered from COVID-19. Both conserved end residues are part of each CDR3. The D gene is left open where the match is weak. Clone size is given for some rows only: seen once, a few or many times, or a class if the clone is expanded.

J,V,D,size,DNA,CDR3
TRBJ2-7,TRBV5-1,.,.,TGCGCCAGCAGCTTCGGTCCGGAGGTCCTCTACGAGCAGTACTTC,CASSFGPEVLYEQYF
TRBJ1-3,TRBV5-6,TRBD1,.,TGTGCCAGCAGACCGGGACAGGGAAGAAACACCATATATTTT,CASRPGQGRNTIYF
TRBJ2-5,TRBV6-5,TRBD2,few,TGTGCCAGCAGTATATTCCGGCGGGGGCAAGAGACCCAGTACTTC,CASSIFRRGQETQYF
TRBJ2-3,TRBV5-4,TRBD2,.,TGTGCCAGCAGTTCTCCGACTAGCGGGGTCACAGATACGCAGTATTTT,CASSSPTSGVTDTQYF
TRBJ2-1,TRBV12-5,TRBD1,.,TGTGCTAGTGGTTTGCAGACAGGGGGCGGGGAGGAGCAGTTCTTC,CASGLQTGGGEEQFF
TRBJ1-1,TRBV5-1,.,.,TGCGCCAGCAGCTCTCAGGGATTGGGGAACACTGAAGCTTTCTTT,CASSSQGLGNTEAFF
TRBJ1-5,TRBV7-2,.,.,TGTGCCAGCAGCTTAGGGAGGAATCAGCCCCAGCATTTT,CASSLGRNQPQHF
TRBJ2-2,TRBV11-2,TRBD2,.,TGTGCCAGCAGTCACAGGACTAGCGGGAACACCGGGGAGCTGTTTTTT,CASSHRTSGNTGELFF
TRBJ1-2,TRBV4-1,TRBD1,few,TGCGCCAGCAGTTCGACAGGGGGGTTAGGGGACTATGGCTACACCTTC,CASSSTGGLGDYGYTF
TRBJ1-6,TRBV5-5,.,.,TGTGCCAGCAGCTTGACGCCAGGGAATTCACCCCTCCACTTT,CASSLTPGNSPLHF
TRBJ1-2,TRBV11-2,TRBD1,.,TGTGCCAGCAGCGCACAGGGGGCGAACTATGGCTACACCTTC,CASSAQGANYGYTF
TRBJ2-7,TRBV3-1/TRBV3-2,.,.,TGTGCCAGCAGCCAAGATGAAAGCGGATCCTACGAGCAGTACTTC,CASSQDESGSYEQYF
TRBJ1-2,TRBV19,TRBD1,.,TGTGCCAGTAGTAACAGACCGGGACAGCCAAAGGACGGCTACACCTTC,CASSNRPGQPKDGYTF
TRBJ1-2,TRBV7-8,.,.,TGTGCCAGCAGGTCCCCGAGTTATGGCTACACCTTC,CASRSPSYGYTF
TRBJ2-7,TRBV5-6,TRBD1,once,TGTGCCAGCAGGACCCCGGGACAGCCATTTCACGAGCAGTACTTC,CASRTPGQPFHEQYF
TRBJ1-2,TRBV24-1,.,.,TGTGCCACCAGTGATTTGCGGAGTAAGGGACACCACTATGGCTACACCTTC,CATSDLRSKGHHYGYTF
TRBJ1-1,TRBV27,.,.,TGTGCCAGCAGTTTAGGCGGGAACACTGAAGCTTTCTTT,CASSLGGNTEAFF
TRBJ1-2,TRBV19,TRBD1,.,TGTGCCAGTAGTATAAAAGGGACAGCGAACTATGGCTACACCTTC,CASSIKGTANYGYTF
TRBJ2-1,TRBV11-2,TRBD1,.,TGTGCCAGCAGCGCCCGGGGACAGGCCCTTGGGAATGAGCAGTTCTTC,CASSARGQALGNEQFF
TRBJ2-5,TRBV4-1,TRBD1,once,TGCGCCAGCAGCCAAGGCCAGGGGGCGCAGAAGGAGACCCAGTACTTC,CASSQGQGAQKETQYF
TRBJ1-5,TRBV10-3,.,.,TGTGCCATCAACGGGGACATCAATCAGCCCCAGCATTTT,CAINGDINQPQHF
TRBJ1-3,TRBV30,.,.,TGTGCCTGGACCCGCTCTGGAAACACCATATATTTT,CAWTRSGNTIYF
TRBJ2-3,TRBV6-4,.,.,TGTGCCAACCAACGAGGGGGGGACCGCACAGATACGCAGTATTTT,CANQRGGDRTDTQYF
TRBJ1-2,TRBV11-2,.,.,TGTGCCAGCAGCCTCGGACACAACTATGGCTACACCTTC,CASSLGHNYGYTF
TRBJ1-2,TRBV3-1/TRBV3-2,.,few,TGTGCCAGCAGCCAAGATTCATATGGCGCGGTGAACTATGGCTACACCTTC,CASSQDSYGAVNYGYTF
TRBJ1-2,TRBV7-9,.,.,TGTGCCAGCAGCTTAAGCGCAGGGGCCGGGAACTTC,CASSLSAGAGNF
TRBJ1-1,TRBV18,.,.,TGTGCCAGCTCACCGACGGGGGGCACTGAAGCTTTCTTT,CASSPTGGTEAFF
TRBJ1-2,TRBV19,TRBD1,.,TGTGCCAGTAGTTACAGGGGGGGAGGCTACACCTTC,CASSYRGGGYTF
TRBJ2-3,TRBV5-1,TRBD2,.,TGCGCCAGCAGCTTGGAGCCTAGCGGGGATGCAGATACGCAGTATTTT,CASSLEPSGDADTQYF
TRBJ1-1,TRBV11-3,TRBD1,.,TGTGCCAGCAGCCGACAGGGGAACACTGAAGCTTTCTTT,CASSRQGNTEAFF
TRBJ2-1,TRBV6-5,.,.,TGTGCCAGCAGTTCACTCGGGACACTGTACAATGAGCAGTTCTTC,CASSSLGTLYNEQFF
TRBJ2-3,TRBV4-2,TRBD2,.,TGTGCCAGCAGCCAAGCGGGAGCGGGGGGCCGAGATACGCAGTATTTT,CASSQAGAGGRDTQYF
TRBJ2-7,TRBV6-6,TRBD1,.,TGTGCCAGCAGCGGCCGGGACAGGGGGTCCTACGAGCAGTACTTC,CASSGRDRGSYEQYF
TRBJ2-1,TRBV11-3,.,.,TGTGCCAGCAGCCCCGAGCCCTACTCCTACAATGAGCAGTTCTTC,CASSPEPYSYNEQFF
TRBJ2-7,TRBV7-6,.,.,TGTGCCAGCAGCCCTCTCCCAACAGGGAGCTCCTACGAGCAGTACTTC,CASSPLPTGSSYEQYF
TRBJ1-1,TRBV7-2,.,.,TGTGCCAGCAGCCTAACTGCTACAGGGTACACTGAAGCTTTCTTT,CASSLTATGYTEAFF
TRBJ2-5,TRBV4-3,.,.,TGCGCCAGCAGCCAAGGCCTTACCCCACTTCAAGAGACCCAGTACTTC,CASSQGLTPLQETQYF
TRBJ1-2,TRBV4-3,.,.,TGCGCCAGCAGCCAAGATGCTATGGGAGTTGGCTACACCTTC,CASSQDAMGVGYTF
TRBJ2-7,TRBV7-2,.,.,TGTGCCAGCAGCTCCATAGCGGTGTTCTCCTACGAGCAGTACTTC,CASSSIAVFSYEQYF
TRBJ1-2,TRBV28,.,.,TGTGCCAGCAGTTTACGACAGGAGATTAATGGCTACACCTTC,CASSLRQEINGYTF
TRBJ1-2,TRBV29-1,.,.,TGCAGCGTTCTCGGACACAACTATGGCTACACCTTC,CSVLGHNYGYTF
TRBJ1-3,TRBV15,TRBD1,.,TGTGCCACCAGCAGAGGACAGGGTTCCGGAAACACCATATATTTT,CATSRGQGSGNTIYF
TRBJ2-2,TRBV6-5,.,.,TGTGCCAGCAGTTACCGCATGACGGGGACCGGGGAGCTGTTTTTT,CASSYRMTGTGELFF
TRBJ1-4,TRBV7-9,TRBD1,.,TGTGCCAGCAGCTTCCAGGGGGCCTCTAATGAAAAACTGTTTTTT,CASSFQGASNEKLFF
TRBJ2-3,TRBV5-1,.,.,TGCGCCAGCAGCTTTTCGGGGGGCCGCACAGATACGCAGTATTTT,CASSFSGGRTDTQYF